This TCR beta chain was documented in a study of identifying expanded T cells in peripheral blood. Note on this clone: What it binds is unknown.

No infections or other immune events were documented during collection. Study-level results: Technical replicates showed around 1.1 changed clones; approximately 2 weeks about 16.4; four weeks 19. Across healthy donors, higher total template counts meant significantly greater approximately two-week count variance.

The method was immunoSEQ multiplex PCR; TCRdb's version includes in-frame clones alone and lacks a portion of them. The sample lists some 100,000 clones, approximately 89% occurring once. The CDR3 spans 17 residues. Germline V gives CDR1 LNHDA, CDR2 SQIVND (reference sequence). Trimming stripped 0 bases from V and 0 bases from J, with 9 bases between. The rearrangement joins TRBV19 to TRBJ2-6; no reliable D call. The TCR was taken from a person aged 18 to 75 in good health. Sequenced input: blood. The CDR3 reads CASSIDLRSSGANVLTF. In nucleotides, the CDR3 is TGTGCCAGTAGTATAGATTTACGAAGCTCTGGGGCCAACGTCCTGACTTTC.